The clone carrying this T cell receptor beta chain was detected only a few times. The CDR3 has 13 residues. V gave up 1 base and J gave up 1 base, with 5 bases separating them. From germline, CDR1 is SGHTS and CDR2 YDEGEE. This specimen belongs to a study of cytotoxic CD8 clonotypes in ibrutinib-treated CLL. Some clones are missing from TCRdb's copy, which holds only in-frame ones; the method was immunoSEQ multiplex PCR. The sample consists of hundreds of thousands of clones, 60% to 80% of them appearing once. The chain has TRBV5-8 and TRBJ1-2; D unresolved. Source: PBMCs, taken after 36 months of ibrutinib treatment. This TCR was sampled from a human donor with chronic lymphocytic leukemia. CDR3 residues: CASSLSVNYGYTF. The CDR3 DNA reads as TGTGCCAGCAGCTTGTCAGTTAACTATGGCTACACCTTC.